These 11 T cell receptor beta chains were sequenced from one sample in a study of shared clonotypes between healthy human individuals. Produced via immunoSEQ multiplex PCR; TCRdb's table is partial and in-frame only. This sample has around 240,000 clones; 65% occur once, and the top ten carry over 8.5%. Sequencing used memory CD4+ T cells sorted from blood. Specified subset: CD45RA-negative fraction. The receptors here all came from a man aged 25 to 40 in good health.

This clone was seen a handful of times. The rearrangement links TRBV6-6 to TRBJ2-1; no firm D call. Germline loops: CDR1 MNHNY, CDR2 SVGAGI (reference sequence). V was trimmed by 3 bases and J by 0 bases, leaving 9 bases between them. This CDR3 spans 15 amino acids. The DNA for the CDR3 is TGTGCCAGCAGTTATTCAGAGAGCTCCTACAATGAGCAGTTCTTC. Protein product: CASSYSESSYNEQFF.

This clone appeared many times. The chain uses TRBV27 and TRBJ1-4; 7 nucleotides line up with TRBD1. The germline V gene encodes CDR1 MNHEY and CDR2 SMNVEV (reference sequence). The CDR3 extends over 12 amino acids. With 3 bases clipped from V and 10 bases from J, the junction kept 2 bases outside the gene matches. CDR3 protein: CASSFRGGKLFF. CDR3 nucleotides: TGTGCCAGCAGTTTCAGGGGGGGAAAACTGTTTTTT.

There are a few counts of this clone. The J gene is TRBJ2-4, the V gene TRBV4-1, with D perhaps matching TRBD1 (6 bases). Germline V gives CDR1 MGHRA, CDR2 YSYEKL. This CDR3 spans 16 amino acids. The V end lost 3 bases, the J end lost 8 bases, and 20 bases lay between the germline ends. CDR3 loop: CASSHYALSHRDIQYF. The CDR3 DNA sequence: TGCGCCAGCAGCCATTATGCACTTTCGCACAGGGACATTCAGTACTTC.

The chain is built from TRBV6-6 and TRBJ2-7; TRBD2 matches at 8 bases. The CDR3 covers 15 residues. Trimming cost V 6 bases and J 0 bases; bases outside gene matches: 7. Germline V CDR1 and CDR2: MNHNY, SVGAGI (reference sequence). CDR3 nucleotides: TGTGCCAGCAGGCCAACTAGCGGTAGCTCCTACGAGCAGTACTTC. Translating it yields CASRPTSGSSYEQYF.

This clone has just a few counts. The chain is built from TRBV4-1 and TRBJ2-3; perhaps TRBD2 as D (7 bases). V lost 0 bases, J lost 5 bases, and 18 bases lay in between. Germline values: CDR1 MGHRA, CDR2 YSYEKL. The CDR3 is 17 residues long. The CDR3 DNA reads TGCGCCAGCAGCCAAGATGGGGGCGGGAGTCTAGTAGATACGCAGTATTTT. Protein product: CASSQDGGGSLVDTQYF.

This clone was seen a single time. The J gene is TRBJ1-2, the V gene TRBV23-1; D is unclear. Being an ORF, TRBV23-1 has a function that is uncertain. This CDR3 has 14 residues. Trimming pared 8 bases from V and 4 bases from J, leaving 17 bases between. The CDR3 reads CASPHNGLVYGYTF. The CDR3 nucleotides read TGCGCCAGCCCTCATAACGGACTAGTCTATGGCTACACCTTC.

The chain links TRBV7-3 to TRBJ2-7; 9 nucleotides line up with TRBD2. Germline lookup yields CDR1 SGHTA and CDR2 FQGTGA. The CDR3 loop spans 14 amino acids. Trimming removed 5 bases from V and 2 bases from J; junction bases left unmatched: 4. The CDR3 loop is CASSLSGGTYEQYF. CDR3 coding DNA: TGTGCCAGCAGCCTTAGCGGGGGCACCTACGAGCAGTACTTC.

The chain uses TRBV5-1 and TRBJ2-5; a possible D gene is TRBD1 (6 bases). The CDR3 is 12 amino acids. Germline V lookup: CDR1 SGHRS, CDR2 YFSETQ. V lost 4 bases and J 2 bases, leaving 6 bases between the germline ends. CDR3 DNA sequence: TGCGCCAGCAGCAGGGGGCAAGAGACCCAGTACTTC. Translating gives CASSRGQETQYF.

This clone was seen a handful of times. This chain connects TRBV4-3 to TRBJ2-6; D might be TRBD2 (5 bases). The V end lost 0 bases, the J end lost 2 bases, and 8 bases lay between the germline ends. CDR1 LGHNA and CDR2 YSLEER come from the germline V gene. This CDR3 contains 16 residues. Here the CDR3 reads CASSQDSGAGANVLTF. CDR3 nucleotide sequence: TGCGCCAGCAGCCAAGATTCCGGGGCTGGGGCCAACGTCCTGACTTTC.

The rearrangement uses TRBV2 and TRBJ1-4; D call uncertain. Trimming stripped 3 bases from V and 2 bases from J, with 7 bases between. Germline V gives CDR1 SNHLY, CDR2 FYNNEI. The CDR3 is made up of 14 amino acids. The CDR3 protein is CASSDGVTNEKLFF. CDR3 DNA: TGTGCCAGCAGTGACGGGGTGACTAATGAAAAACTGTTTTTT.

This clone was counted a few times. The chain is built from TRBV6-6 and TRBJ2-2; 7 bases match TRBD2. Germline CDR1 MNHNY, CDR2 SVGAGI (reference sequence). Trimming removed 5 bases from V and 6 bases from J; junction bases left unmatched: 0. The CDR3 length is 12 residues. The CDR3 loop reads CASSGGAGELFF. The CDR3, as DNA: TGTGCCAGCAGTGGGGGGGCCGGGGAGCTGTTTTTT.